This TCR beta chain was sequenced for a study of Ad26.COV2.S vaccination and SARS-CoV-2 variants. Study results and caveats: Marked by substantial breadth, spike-specific CD8+ and CD4+ T cell responses were reportedly seen after vaccination.

As regards this clone: What it binds is not known.

Libraries were prepared by immunoSEQ multiplex PCR; TCRdb keeps only in-frame clonotypes and omits some of them. The sample has about 180,000 clones; 70% to 90% are singletons. The CDR3 contains 17 residues. Germline V gene data show CDR1 as GTSNPN and CDR2 as SVGIG (reference sequence). V shed 0 bases, J shed 4 bases, and the junction held 9 bases outside the gene matches. This sample comprised peripheral blood, obtained after recovery from COVID-19. This chain uses TRBV30 with TRBJ2-2, with TRBD2 identical over 9 bases. This sequence originates from a human donor who had recovered from COVID-19. The CDR3 bases are TGTGCCTGGAGTGTCCCCCTGGGACTAGCCGCCACCGGGGAGCTGTTTTTT. Translation gives CAWSVPLGLAATGELFF.